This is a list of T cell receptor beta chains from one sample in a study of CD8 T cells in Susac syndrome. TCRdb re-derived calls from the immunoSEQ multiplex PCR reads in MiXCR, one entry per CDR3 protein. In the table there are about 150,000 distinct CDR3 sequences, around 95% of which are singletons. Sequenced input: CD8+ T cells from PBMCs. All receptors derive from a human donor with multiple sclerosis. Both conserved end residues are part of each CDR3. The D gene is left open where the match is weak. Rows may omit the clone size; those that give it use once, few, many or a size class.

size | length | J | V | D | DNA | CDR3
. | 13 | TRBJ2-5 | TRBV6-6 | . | TGTGCCAGCAGCCATACTTTAGGGGAGACCCAGTACTTC | CASSHTLGETQYF
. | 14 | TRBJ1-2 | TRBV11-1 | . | TGTGCCAGCAGCTTAGCTGACTCGGGCGGAGGCTACACCTTC | CASSLADSGGGYTF
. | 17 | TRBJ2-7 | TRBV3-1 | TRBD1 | TGTGCCAGCAGCCAACTGGGACAGGGTGATCTGGCCTACGAGCAGTACTTC | CASSQLGQGDLAYEQYF
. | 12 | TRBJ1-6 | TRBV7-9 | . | TGTGCCAGCAGCTTACCTCCTGGGGCCCTCCACTTT | CASSLPPGALHF
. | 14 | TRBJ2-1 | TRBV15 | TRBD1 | TGTGCCACCAGCTCCAGGGGGCCCTACAATGAGCAGTTCTTC | CATSSRGPYNEQFF
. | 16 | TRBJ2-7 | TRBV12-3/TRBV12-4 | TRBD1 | TGTGCCAGCAGTTCCGGTCGCCAGGGGGACTCCTACGAGCAGTACTTC | CASSSGRQGDSYEQYF
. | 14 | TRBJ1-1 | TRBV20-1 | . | TGCAGTGTCAAAACCAGGGGCCGGAACACTGAAGCTTTCTTT | CSVKTRGRNTEAFF
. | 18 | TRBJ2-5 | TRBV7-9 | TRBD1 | TGTGCCAGCAGCTTAGACTTTTCAGGACAGGGATACCAAGAGACCCAGTACTTC | CASSLDFSGQGYQETQYF
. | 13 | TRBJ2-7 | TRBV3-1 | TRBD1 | TGTGCCAGCAGCCAAACAGGGGCCTACGAGCAGTACTTC | CASSQTGAYEQYF
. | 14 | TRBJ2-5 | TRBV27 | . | TGTGCCAGCAGTAGATTCGGAGCCCAAGAGACCCAGTACTTC | CASSRFGAQETQYF
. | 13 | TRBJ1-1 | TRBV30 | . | TGTGCCTGGGAAACAGGGTTTACCACTGAAGCTTTCTTT | CAWETGFTTEAFF
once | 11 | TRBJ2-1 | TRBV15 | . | TGTGCCACCAGCCCCAACAATGAGCAGTTCTTC | CATSPNNEQFF
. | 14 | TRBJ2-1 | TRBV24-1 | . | TGTGCCACCAGTGCGGTAGGGGAGCACAATGAGCAGTTCTTC | CATSAVGEHNEQFF
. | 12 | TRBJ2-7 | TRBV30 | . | TGTGCCTGGAGTGTAAGAGAGGACGAGCAGTACTTC | CAWSVREDEQYF
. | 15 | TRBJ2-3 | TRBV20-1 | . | TGCAGTGCTAGAGTCTGGGACGAGTACACAGATACGCAGTATTTT | CSARVWDEYTDTQYF
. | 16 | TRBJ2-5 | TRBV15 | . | TGTGCCACCAGCAGGCGAAGGGTTCCCCTACTAGAGACCCAGTACTTC | CATSRRRVPLLETQYF
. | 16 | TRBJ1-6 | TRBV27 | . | TGTGCCAGCGGAAAAAGTCCGGGACCCCGGTTTTTTCCCCTCCACTTT | CASGKSPGPRFFPLHF
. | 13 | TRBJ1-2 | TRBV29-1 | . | TGCAGCGTTGAAGACGACAGAAACTATGGCTACACCTTC | CSVEDDRNYGYTF
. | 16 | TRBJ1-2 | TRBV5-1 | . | TGCGCCAGCAGCTTGGTGGCAGGGGAGACTAACTATGGCTACACCTTC | CASSLVAGETNYGYTF
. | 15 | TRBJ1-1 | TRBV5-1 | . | TGCGCCAGCAGCTTGGAAGTACCCGGGGACACTGAAGCTTTCTTT | CASSLEVPGDTEAFF
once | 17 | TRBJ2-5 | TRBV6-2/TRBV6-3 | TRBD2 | TGTGCCAGCAGTTCCCCCGTAGGCGGGGGATACCAAGAGACCCAGTACTTC | CASSSPVGGGYQETQYF
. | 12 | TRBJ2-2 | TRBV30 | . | TGTGCCTGGGACAGTCTCACCGGGGAGCTGTTTTTT | CAWDSLTGELFF
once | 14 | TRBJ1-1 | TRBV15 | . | TGTGCCACCAGCAGAGTATTCTCCGGCACTGAAGCTTTCTTT | CATSRVFSGTEAFF
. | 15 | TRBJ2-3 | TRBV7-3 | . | TGTGCCAGCAGCCCCAGACAGGCTAGCACAGATACGCAGTATTTT | CASSPRQASTDTQYF
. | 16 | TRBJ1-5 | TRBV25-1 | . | TGTGCCAGCAGTGAATCCGGGACGGCAGAGAATCAGCCCCAGCATTTT | CASSESGTAENQPQHF
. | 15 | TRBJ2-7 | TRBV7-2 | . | TGTGCCAGCAGCTCGACAGCGTCCAGCTCCTACGAGCAGTACTTC | CASSSTASSSYEQYF
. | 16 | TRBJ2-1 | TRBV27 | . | TGTGCCAGCAGTTCTTCCCCAAGGGACTCCTACAATGAGCAGTTCTTC | CASSSSPRDSYNEQFF
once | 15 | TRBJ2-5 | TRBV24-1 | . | TGTGCCACCAGTGATGCGGATCCCCGCAAAGAGACCCAGTACTTC | CATSDADPRKETQYF
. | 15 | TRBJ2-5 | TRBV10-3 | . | TGTGCCATCAGTGAGTCCGGGGGCCTACAAGAGACCCAGTACTTC | CAISESGGLQETQYF
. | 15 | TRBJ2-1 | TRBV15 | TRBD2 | TGTGCCACCAGTTCCCTAGCGGACCCCTTAAATGAGCAGTTCTTC | CATSSLADPLNEQFF
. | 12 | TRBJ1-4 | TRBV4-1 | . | TGCGCCAGCAGCCACCTGGAGGGAAAACTATTTTTT | CASSHLEGKLFF
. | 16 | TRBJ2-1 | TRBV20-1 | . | TGCAGTGCTAGAGATAGGGACTCGAGCTCCTACAATGAGCAGTTCTTC | CSARDRDSSSYNEQFF
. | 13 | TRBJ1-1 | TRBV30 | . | TGTGCCTGGAGTGTAGAGATGAACACTGAAGCTTTCTTT | CAWSVEMNTEAFF
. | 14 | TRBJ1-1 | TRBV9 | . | TGTGCCAGCAGCGTAGATGGGGAAAGCACTGAAGCTTTCTTT | CASSVDGESTEAFF
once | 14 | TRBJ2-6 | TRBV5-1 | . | TGCGCCAGCATTGACGGGGCTGGGGCCAACGTCCTGACTTTC | CASIDGAGANVLTF
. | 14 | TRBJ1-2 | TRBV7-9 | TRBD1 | TGTGCCAGCAGCCCGCCGACGGACAGGGGGGGCTACACCTTC | CASSPPTDRGGYTF
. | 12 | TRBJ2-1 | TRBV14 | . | TGTGCCAGCAGCCAATATATGAATGAGCAGTTCTTC | CASSQYMNEQFF
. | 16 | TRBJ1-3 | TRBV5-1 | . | TGCGCCAGCAGCTTGGGCGATACAGGGCTTGGAAACACCATATATTTT | CASSLGDTGLGNTIYF
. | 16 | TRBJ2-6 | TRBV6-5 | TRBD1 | TGTGCCAGCAGTTACTTCGGACAGGCTGGGGCCAACGTCCTGACTTTC | CASSYFGQAGANVLTF
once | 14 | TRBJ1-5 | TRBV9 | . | TGTGCCAGCAGCGTAGGGCGGGGCCGGCAGCCCCAGCATTTT | CASSVGRGRQPQHF
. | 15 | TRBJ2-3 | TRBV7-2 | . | TGTGCCAGCAGCTTAGTGGAGACGCCTACAGATACGCAGTATTTT | CASSLVETPTDTQYF